These 22 T cell receptor beta chains were sequenced from one sample in a study of human thymus T cells. Libraries were prepared by immunoSEQ multiplex PCR; TCRdb keeps only in-frame clonotypes and omits some of them. The sample lists 40,000 to 55,000 clones; 94% were seen once. Sequenced sample: blood. Receptors were obtained from a boy less than two years old with a congenital heart defect but otherwise immunologically healthy.

The chain has TRBV5-1 and TRBJ2-3; 10 nucleotides align to TRBD1. V gave up 4 bases and J gave up 3 bases; unmatched junction bases: 8. The CDR3 sequence is 16 residues long. Germline CDR1 reads SGHRS; CDR2 reads YFSETQ. The CDR3 sequence is CASSPGGTGVTDTQYF. The CDR3 DNA follows: TGCGCCAGCAGCCCGGGCGGGACAGGGGTGACAGATACGCAGTATTTT.

This chain uses TRBV5-1 with TRBJ1-1; possible D gene TRBD1, 5 bases. Per the germline V gene, CDR1 is SGHRS and CDR2 is YFSETQ. V was pared by 3 bases and J by 6 bases, with 15 bases between. The CDR3 is made up of 14 amino acids. CDR3 residues: CASSSLGLTAEAFF. CDR3 DNA sequence: TGCGCCAGCAGCTCACTGGGCCTGACAGCTGAAGCTTTCTTT.

V usage is TRBV6-6 and J usage is TRBJ2-7; no clear D gene. Trimming took off 6 bases at V and 1 base at J, with 10 bases between the two ends. Looked up from germline, CDR1 is MNHNY and CDR2 is SVGAGI (reference sequence). This CDR3 contains 13 residues. This CDR3 reads CASRFTTSYEQYF. The CDR3 nucleotides read TGTGCCAGCAGATTCACCACTTCCTACGAGCAGTACTTC.

The J gene is TRBJ2-3, the V gene TRBV9, with 7 bases aligning to TRBD2. The V gene end was trimmed by 3 bases and the J gene end by 2 bases; junction bases not matched to a gene: 0. The CDR3 has 13 amino acids. Per the germline V gene, CDR1 is SGDLS and CDR2 is YYNGEE. CDR3 nucleotides: TGTGCCAGCAGCGGGGACTACACAGATACGCAGTATTTT. Amino acids: CASSGDYTDTQYF.

The rearrangement links TRBV6-1 to TRBJ1-5; tentatively, D is TRBD1 (5 bases). The CDR3 totals 14 residues. Per the germline V gene, CDR1 is MNHNS and CDR2 is SASEGT. V was shortened by 8 bases and J by 2 bases, with 13 bases between the two germline ends. For the CDR3, the DNA is TGTGCCAGCCTTATAACGGGGGGCAATCAGCCCCAGCATTTT. It encodes CASLITGGNQPQHF.

This chain links TRBV7-9 with TRBJ1-2; D gene unclear. CDR1 and CDR2 (germline): SEHNR, FQNEAQ (reference sequence). Trimming pared 3 bases from V and 4 bases from J, leaving 9 bases between. This CDR3 is 13 amino acids long. The CDR3 loop reads CASSFPKSYGYTF. In DNA, the CDR3 is TGTGCCAGCAGCTTCCCTAAGAGCTATGGCTACACCTTC. The variable domain in full, with the rest retrieved from reference TRBV7-9 and TRBJ1-2, is DTGVSQNPRHKITKRGQNVTFRCDPISEHNRLYWYRQTLGQGPEFLTYFQNEAQLEKSRLLSDRFSAERPKGSFSTLEIQRTEQGDSAMYLCASSFPKSYGYTFGSGTRLTVV.

The chain carries TRBV4-1 and TRBJ1-4; unclear D gene. The CDR3 covers 11 residues. CDR1 and CDR2 (germline): MGHRA, YSYEKL. The V and J ends lost 4 bases and 7 bases respectively, with 4 bases between them. The CDR3 protein is CASSRGEKLFF. The CDR3 coding sequence is TGCGCCAGCAGCCGAGGTGAAAAACTGTTTTTT.

The V and J genes are TRBV19 and TRBJ1-2; D perhaps matches TRBD1 (6 bases). Germline CDR1 reads LNHDA; CDR2 reads SQIVND (reference sequence). The CDR3 sequence is 13 residues long. Trimming cost V 4 bases and J 5 bases, with 11 bases left between them. The CDR3 here is CASSNSGQYGYTF. DNA of the CDR3: TGTGCCAGTAGTAACTCAGGACAGTATGGCTACACCTTC. The full variable domain, in which reference TRBV19 and TRBJ1-2 provide the parts outside the CDR3, is DGGITQSPKYLFRKEGQNVTLSCEQNLNHDAMYWYRQDPGQGLRLIYYSQIVNDFQKGDIAEGYSVSREKKESFPLTVTSAQKNPTAFYLCASSNSGQYGYTFGSGTRLTVV.

This clone was detected only once. The chain has TRBV28 and TRBJ2-7; D perhaps matches TRBD1 (6 bases). This CDR3 contains 15 residues. V was clipped by 5 bases and J by 0 bases, with 14 bases between them. CDR1 is MDHEN and CDR2 is SYDVKM in the germline V gene. Here the CDR3 reads CASSTGQGISYEQYF. The CDR3 DNA is TGTGCCAGCAGTACCGGGCAGGGGATCTCCTACGAGCAGTACTTC.

The V call is TRBV18, the J call TRBJ1-6; D may be TRBD1 (5 bases). The CDR3 loop spans 13 amino acids. The germline V and J ends were trimmed by 6 bases and 8 bases, with 11 bases remaining between them. The germline CDR1 and CDR2 sequences are KGHSH and LQKENI. Here the CDR3 DNA reads TGTGCCAGCTCCGGGACCGAGGATTCACCCCTCCACTTT. This translates into CASSGTEDSPLHF.

The chain links TRBV13 to TRBJ2-5; tentatively, D is TRBD2 (6 bases). CDR1 and CDR2 from the germline V gene are PRHDT and FYEKMQ (reference sequence). The CDR3 length is 13 residues. V lost 7 bases to trimming and J lost 7 bases, with 16 bases between them. The CDR3 here is CASTPGGVGTQYF. In nucleotides, the CDR3 is TGTGCCAGCACCCCCGGCGGGGTAGGGACCCAGTACTTC.

This clone was observed a single time. The chain has TRBV15 and TRBJ1-4; perhaps TRBD1 as D (5 bases). The CDR3 contains 15 residues. Trimming took off 5 bases at V and 4 bases at J, with 14 bases between the two ends. The V gene's germline CDR1 is LNHNV and CDR2 YYDKDF (reference sequence). In DNA, the CDR3 is TGTGCCACCAGCTTCGGGGCGGGGGTTAATGAAAAACTGTTTTTT. Translating gives CATSFGAGVNEKLFF.

The V and J genes are TRBV19 and TRBJ2-2, with D tentatively TRBD2 (5 bases). This CDR3 comprises 12 residues. Germline loops: CDR1 LNHDA, CDR2 SQIVND (reference sequence). V was pared by 6 bases and J by 3 bases, with 5 bases between. DNA of the CDR3: TGTGCCAGTAGGGGAGACACCGGGGAGCTGTTTTTT. It is translated as CASRGDTGELFF.

V gene TRBV4-3 combines with J gene TRBJ2-6, with no clear D. Germline V gene sequence: CDR1 LGHNA, CDR2 YSLEER. This CDR3 has 17 amino acids. Trimming removed 0 bases from V and 0 bases from J, with 9 bases in between. The CDR3 spells CASSQEGHGSGANVLTF. The CDR3 nucleotides read TGCGCCAGCAGCCAAGAGGGCCACGGCTCTGGGGCCAACGTCCTGACTTTC.

This clone appeared a few times. The chain uses TRBV27 and TRBJ1-6, with a tentative D call TRBD1 (6 bases). The CDR3 spans 14 residues. Trimming stripped 5 bases from V and 5 bases from J, with 10 bases between. Per the germline V gene, CDR1 is MNHEY and CDR2 is SMNVEV (reference sequence). CDR3 sequence: CASSLTGDNSPLHF. Written as DNA, the CDR3 is TGTGCCAGCAGTCTGACAGGTGATAATTCACCCCTCCACTTT.

The chain combines TRBV6-5 with TRBJ1-2; a possible D gene is TRBD1 (5 bases). This CDR3 is 13 amino acids long. Germline V gene sequence: CDR1 MNHEY, CDR2 SVGAGI. Trimming cost V 5 bases and J 5 bases, with 12 bases left between them. CDR3 in amino acids: CASSTGRLYGYTF. CDR3 sequence (DNA): TGTGCCAGCAGTACGGGACGGCTATATGGCTACACCTTC.

This chain joins TRBV10-3 and TRBJ2-3, with TRBD2 matching 12 bases. Germline CDR1 and CDR2: ENHRY and SYGVKD. V shed 4 bases and J 0 bases; nucleotides not matched to a gene: 11. The CDR3 loop spans 19 amino acids. CDR3 coding DNA: TGTGCCATCAGTGCTTCAGTTGGACTAGCGGGGCCGAGCACAGATACGCAGTATTTT. This gives the protein CAISASVGLAGPSTDTQYF.

V is TRBV6-5 and J is TRBJ2-5; 11 bases are a match to TRBD2. This CDR3 spans 14 amino acids. Germline V lookup: CDR1 MNHEY, CDR2 SVGAGI. V gave up 2 bases and J gave up 7 bases; unmatched junction bases: 3. The chain's CDR3 is CASSYLAGGGTQYF. Written as DNA, the CDR3 is TGTGCCAGCAGTTACCTAGCGGGGGGCGGGACCCAGTACTTC.

The chain couples TRBV10-3 to TRBJ1-2, with 9 bases fitting TRBD1. CDR1 is ENHRY and CDR2 is SYGVKD in the germline V gene. The CDR3 spans 14 residues. The V segment lost 6 bases and the J segment 5 bases; nucleotides outside the gene matches: 7. CDR3 sequence reads: CAIRGDREGYGYTF. The CDR3 nucleotides read TGTGCCATCAGGGGGGACAGGGAGGGGTATGGCTACACCTTC.

The rearrangement uses TRBV6-6 and TRBJ1-1, with TRBD1 matching over 9 bases. The V and J ends lost 6 bases and 11 bases, in that order; junction bases with no gene match: 7. CDR3 length: 12 amino acids. Looked up from germline, CDR1 is MNHNY and CDR2 is SVGAGI (reference sequence). The CDR3 spells CASRRDRDVAFF. The CDR3 bases are TGTGCCAGCAGACGGGACAGGGACGTGGCTTTCTTT.

The chain is built from TRBV4-2 and TRBJ2-1; 12 bases fit TRBD2. The CDR3 totals 16 residues. CDR1 is LGHNA and CDR2 is YNFKEQ in the germline V gene. After removal of 2 bases from V and 9 bases from J, the junction contained 8 bases not matched to a gene. The CDR3 nucleotides are TGTGCCAGCAGCCAACCCACTAGCGGGGGGCCGAGTGAGCAGTTCTTC. This codes for CASSQPTSGGPSEQFF.

V gene TRBV5-4 combines with J gene TRBJ1-1; TRBD1 might be the D (6 bases). Trimming cost V 6 bases and J 1 base, with 10 bases left between them. This CDR3 has 13 amino acids. Germline values: CDR1 SGHNT, CDR2 YYREEE (reference sequence). The CDR3 here is CASNVDRNTEAFF. CDR3 DNA sequence: TGTGCCAGCAACGTGGACAGGAACACTGAAGCTTTCTTT.